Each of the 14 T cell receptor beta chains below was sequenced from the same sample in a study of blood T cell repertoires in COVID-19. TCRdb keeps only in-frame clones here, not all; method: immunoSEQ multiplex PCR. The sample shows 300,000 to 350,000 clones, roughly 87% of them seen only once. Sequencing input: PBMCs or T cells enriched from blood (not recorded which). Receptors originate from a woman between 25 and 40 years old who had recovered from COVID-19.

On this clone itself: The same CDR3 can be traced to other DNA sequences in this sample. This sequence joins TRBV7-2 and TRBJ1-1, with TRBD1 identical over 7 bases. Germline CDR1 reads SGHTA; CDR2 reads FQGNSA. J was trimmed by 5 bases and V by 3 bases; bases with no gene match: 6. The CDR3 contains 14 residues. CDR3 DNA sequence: TGTGCCAGCAGCTTGCGACAGGGTGGGACTGAAGCTTTCTTT. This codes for CASSLRQGGTEAFF. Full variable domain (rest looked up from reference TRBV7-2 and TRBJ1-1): GAGVSQSPSNKVTEKGKDVELRCDPISGHTALYWYRQSLGQGLEFLIYFQGNSAPDKSGLPSDRFSAERTGGSVSTLTIQRTQQEDSAVYLCASSLRQGGTEAFFGQGTRLTVV.

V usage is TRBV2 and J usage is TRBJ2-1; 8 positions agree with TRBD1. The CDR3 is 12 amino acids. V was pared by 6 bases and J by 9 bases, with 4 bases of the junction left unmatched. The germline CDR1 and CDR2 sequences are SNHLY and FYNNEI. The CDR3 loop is CASSDQGAEQFF. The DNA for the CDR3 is TGTGCCAGCAGCGATCAGGGGGCTGAGCAGTTCTTC.

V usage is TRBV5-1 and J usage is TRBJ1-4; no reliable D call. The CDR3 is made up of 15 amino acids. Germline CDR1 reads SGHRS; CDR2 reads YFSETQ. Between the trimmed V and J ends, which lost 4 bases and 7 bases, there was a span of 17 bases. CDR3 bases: TGCGCCAGCAGCCCGGAAGCGGGCGCGGGTGAAAAACTGTTTTTT. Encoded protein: CASSPEAGAGEKLFF.

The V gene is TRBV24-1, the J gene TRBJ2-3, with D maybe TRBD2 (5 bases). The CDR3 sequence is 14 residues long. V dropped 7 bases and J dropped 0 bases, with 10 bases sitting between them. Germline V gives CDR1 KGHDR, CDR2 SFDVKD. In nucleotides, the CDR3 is TGTGCCACCAGGGACTCCCATAGCACAGATACGCAGTATTTT. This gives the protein CATRDSHSTDTQYF.

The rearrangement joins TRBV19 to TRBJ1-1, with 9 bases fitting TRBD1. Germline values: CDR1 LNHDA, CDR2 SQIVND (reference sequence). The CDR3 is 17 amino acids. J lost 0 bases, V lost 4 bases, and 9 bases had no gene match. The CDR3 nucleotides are TGTGCCAGTAGTACCCGGGACAGGGCACACATGAACACTGAAGCTTTCTTT. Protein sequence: CASSTRDRAHMNTEAFF.

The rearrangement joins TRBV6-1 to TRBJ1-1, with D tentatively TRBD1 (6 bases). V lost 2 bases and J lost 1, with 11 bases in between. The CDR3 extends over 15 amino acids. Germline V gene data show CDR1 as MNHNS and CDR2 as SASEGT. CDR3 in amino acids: CASSERQGRNTEAFF. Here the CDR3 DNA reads TGTGCCAGCAGTGAAAGGCAGGGGCGGAACACTGAAGCTTTCTTT.

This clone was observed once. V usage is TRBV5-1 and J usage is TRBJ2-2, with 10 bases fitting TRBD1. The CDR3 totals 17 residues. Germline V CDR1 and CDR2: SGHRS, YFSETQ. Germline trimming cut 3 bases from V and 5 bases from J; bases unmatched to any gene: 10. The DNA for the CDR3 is TGCGCCAGCAGCTCCTCCCGGGACAGGGGTAGGACCGGGGAGCTGTTTTTT. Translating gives CASSSSRDRGRTGELFF.

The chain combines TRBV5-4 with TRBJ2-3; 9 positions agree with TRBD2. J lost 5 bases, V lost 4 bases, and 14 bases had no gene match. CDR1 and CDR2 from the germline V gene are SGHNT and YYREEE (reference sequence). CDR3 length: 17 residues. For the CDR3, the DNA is TGTGCCAGCAGCGTAGATCAACGGGGACTAGCAGTAGATACGCAGTATTTT. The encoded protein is CASSVDQRGLAVDTQYF.

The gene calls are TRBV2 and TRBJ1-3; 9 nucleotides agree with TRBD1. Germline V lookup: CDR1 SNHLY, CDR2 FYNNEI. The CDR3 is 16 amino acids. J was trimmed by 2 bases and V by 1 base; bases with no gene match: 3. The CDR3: CASSEEGTGPGNTIYF. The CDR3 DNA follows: TGTGCCAGCAGTGAAGAGGGGACAGGGCCTGGAAACACCATATATTTT.

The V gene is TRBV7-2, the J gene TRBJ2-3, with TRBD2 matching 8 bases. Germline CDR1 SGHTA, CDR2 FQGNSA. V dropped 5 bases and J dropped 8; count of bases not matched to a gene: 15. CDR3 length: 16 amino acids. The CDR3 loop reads CASSPRVSGVRGTQYF. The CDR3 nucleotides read TGTGCCAGCAGCCCCAGGGTTAGCGGGGTACGAGGTACGCAGTATTTT.

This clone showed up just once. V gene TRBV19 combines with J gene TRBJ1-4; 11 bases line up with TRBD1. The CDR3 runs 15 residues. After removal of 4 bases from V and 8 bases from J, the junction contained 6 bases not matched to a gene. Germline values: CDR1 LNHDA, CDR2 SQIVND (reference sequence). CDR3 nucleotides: TGTGCCAGTAGTACCGGGACAGGGGGAGCGGAAAAACTGTTTTTT. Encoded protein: CASSTGTGGAEKLFF.

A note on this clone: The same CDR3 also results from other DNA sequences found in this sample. CDR3 in DNA: TGTGCCAGCAGTTTGGGACAGGGAAACAATGAGCAGTTCTTC. Its translation is CASSLGQGNNEQFF. The V call is TRBV27, the J call TRBJ2-1; 9 bases match TRBD1. This CDR3 spans 14 amino acids. The J segment lost 5 bases and the V segment lost 3 bases, leaving 2 bases of the junction unmatched. Germline loops: CDR1 MNHEY, CDR2 SMNVEV (reference sequence).

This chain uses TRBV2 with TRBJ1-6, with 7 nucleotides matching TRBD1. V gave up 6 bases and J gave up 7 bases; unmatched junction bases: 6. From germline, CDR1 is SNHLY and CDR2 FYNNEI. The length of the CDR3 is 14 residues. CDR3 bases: TGTGCCAGCAGAACCGGGACAGCAAATTCACCCCTCCACTTT. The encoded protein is CASRTGTANSPLHF. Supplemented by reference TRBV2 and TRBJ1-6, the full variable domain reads EPEVTQTPSHQVTQMGQEVILRCVPISNHLYFYWYRQILGQKVEFLVSFYNNEISEKSEIFDDQFSVERPDGSNFTLKIRSTKLEDSAMYFCASRTGTANSPLHFGNGTRLTVT.

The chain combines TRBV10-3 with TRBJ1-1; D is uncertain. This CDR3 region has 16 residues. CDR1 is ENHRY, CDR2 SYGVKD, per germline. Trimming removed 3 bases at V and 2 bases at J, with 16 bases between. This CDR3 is CAISDPEVPVNTEAFF. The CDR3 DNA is TGTGCCATCAGTGACCCCGAGGTCCCCGTAAACACTGAAGCTTTCTTT.